The present TCR beta chain was sequenced within a study of Ad26.COV2.S vaccination and SARS-CoV-2 variants. Treatment specified: roughly 19 received Ad26.COV2.S at low or high dose, single or two shots; several received placebo; per-sample allocation not given. Day 63 following the first vaccine or placebo injection was when the samples were taken. The CDR3 loop spans 15 amino acids. V gave up 3 bases and J gave up 3 bases, with 12 bases separating them. CDR1 is SGHRS, CDR2 YFSETQ, per germline. The assay was immunoSEQ multiplex PCR, and TCRdb's table has in-frame clones only and misses some. The sample lists about 680,000 clones, 70% to 90% seen once, with around 1.4% in the top ten.

The TCR was taken from a person between 18 and 65 years old who received the Ad26.COV2.S COVID-19 vaccine or a placebo. The V gene is TRBV5-1, the J gene TRBJ1-4; D is perhaps TRBD1 (5 bases). The specimen comprised peripheral blood, sampled in a trial of Ad26.COV2.S vaccine versus placebo. The CDR3 DNA sequence: TGCGCCAGCAGCTCGACAGTTTTCCCTAATGAAAAACTGTTTTTT. It yields the protein CASSSTVFPNEKLFF.